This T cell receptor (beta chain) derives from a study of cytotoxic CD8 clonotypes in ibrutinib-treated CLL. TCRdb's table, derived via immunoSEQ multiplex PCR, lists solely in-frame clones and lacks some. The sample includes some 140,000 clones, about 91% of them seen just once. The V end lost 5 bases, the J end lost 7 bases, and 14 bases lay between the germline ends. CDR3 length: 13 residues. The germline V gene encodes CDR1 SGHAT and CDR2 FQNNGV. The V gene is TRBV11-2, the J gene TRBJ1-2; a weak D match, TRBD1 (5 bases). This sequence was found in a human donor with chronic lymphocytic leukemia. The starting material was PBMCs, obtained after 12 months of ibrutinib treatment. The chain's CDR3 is CASSPRVRGGYTF. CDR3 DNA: TGTGCCAGCAGCCCCAGGGTTCGAGGTGGCTACACCTTC.